A single sample is the source of the 21 T cell receptor beta chains below, sequenced in a study of blood T cell repertoires in COVID-19. Some clones are missing from TCRdb's copy, which holds only in-frame ones; the method was immunoSEQ multiplex PCR. The sample holds 300,000 or so clones, roughly 90% seen once. Material for sequencing was peripheral blood. These TCRs come from a man between 18 and 35 years old who had recovered from COVID-19.

This clone was counted once. The chain employs TRBV10-3 and TRBJ1-1, with a weak D call TRBD1 (5 bases). Germline V gene lookup returns CDR1 ENHRY and CDR2 SYGVKD. The CDR3 is made up of 13 amino acids. Trimming shortened V by 2 bases and J by 4 bases, and 8 bases separated the two germline ends. The CDR3, as DNA: TGTGCCATCAGTGAGGCGGGACGCACTGAAGCTTTCTTT. Encoded protein: CAISEAGRTEAFF.

The V call is TRBV5-6, the J call TRBJ2-5; D is perhaps TRBD1 (5 bases). Germline CDR1 SGHDT, CDR2 YYEEEE. The CDR3 runs 14 residues. Trimming took 5 bases from V and 2 from J, leaving 13 bases between them. CDR3 sequence: CASSRRRQQETQYF. CDR3 bases: TGTGCCAGCAGTCGCCGTAGACAGCAAGAGACCCAGTACTTC.

V and J are TRBV19 and TRBJ1-5; D gene unclear. V shed 4 bases and J shed 3 bases, with 19 bases lying between them. The germline V gene encodes CDR1 LNHDA and CDR2 SQIVND (reference sequence). The CDR3 is 17 amino acids. For the CDR3, the DNA is TGTGCCAGTAGTACGGCAGCTAGGGAGTTGGACAATCAGCCCCAGCATTTT. Translation gives CASSTAARELDNQPQHF.

This clone was picked up one time. The rearrangement links TRBV29-1 to TRBJ1-1; a weak D match, TRBD1 (5 bases). The CDR3 is 14 amino acids. The germline V gene encodes CDR1 SQVTM and CDR2 ANQGSEA. The V gene lost 7 bases and the J gene lost 5 bases, with 20 bases spanning the gap. CDR3 DNA sequence: TGCAGCGCTTTCGGGGGAGGGACTAGTACTGAAGCTTTCTTT. Its translation is CSAFGGGTSTEAFF.

Details on this clone: Its ends do not fully match the called genes, so a read error is possible. Other DNA sequences within the sample encode an identical CDR3. The V gene is TRBV27, the J gene TRBJ2-5; 10 bases align to TRBD2. The CDR3 has 15 amino acids. Germline V lookup: CDR1 MNHEY, CDR2 SMNVEV (reference sequence). The CDR3 nucleotides read TGTGCTAGCAGCTCTACTAGCGGGATACGGGAGACCCAGTACTTC. This sequence encodes CASSSTSGIRETQYF.

This rearrangement joins TRBV6-5 to TRBJ1-2; 7 bases match TRBD1. Germline CDR1 MNHEY, CDR2 SVGAGI. CDR3 size: 15 residues. After removal of 2 bases from V and 3 bases from J, the junction contained 6 bases not matched to a gene. The CDR3 coding sequence is TGTGCCAGCAGTTACGGGCAGGGGGAAGACTATGGCTACACCTTC. Translating gives CASSYGQGEDYGYTF.

The rearrangement uses TRBV10-3 and TRBJ1-2; the D is unclear. V dropped 2 bases and J dropped 2 bases, with 9 bases sitting between them. CDR1 is ENHRY and CDR2 is SYGVKD in the germline V gene. The CDR3 is made up of 14 amino acids. The CDR3 sequence is CAISEMAGNYGYTF. CDR3 bases: TGTGCCATCAGTGAGATGGCGGGGAACTATGGCTACACCTTC.

This chain links TRBV6-6 with TRBJ2-7; D perhaps matches TRBD1 (5 bases). The CDR3 length is 15 residues. The V gene lost 0 bases and the J gene lost 5 bases, with 14 bases spanning the gap. Germline V gene sequence: CDR1 MNHNY, CDR2 SVGAGI (reference sequence). CDR3 DNA: TGTGCCAGCAGTTACTCGGGGCAGGGTACCAACGAGCAGTACTTC. Its translation: CASSYSGQGTNEQYF.

CDR3 sequence: CAITWGTASNQPQHF. The CDR3 DNA reads as TGTGCCATCACTTGGGGGACAGCTAGCAATCAGCCCCAGCATTTT. The V and J genes are TRBV10-3 and TRBJ1-5; 7 nucleotides agree with TRBD1. Trimming took 7 bases from V and 0 from J; bases not matched to a gene: 6. The CDR3 runs 15 residues. Per the germline V gene, CDR1 is ENHRY and CDR2 is SYGVKD.

The rearrangement links TRBV5-1 to TRBJ1-6, with D uncertain. This CDR3 spans 17 amino acids. Trimming removed 1 base from V and 5 bases from J, with 16 bases in between. Germline V gene data show CDR1 as SGHRS and CDR2 as YFSETQ. CDR3 region: CASSLNNPMNHNSPLHF. For the CDR3, the DNA is TGCGCCAGCAGCTTGAACAACCCCATGAATCATAATTCACCCCTCCACTTT. Based on the CDR3 plus reference TRBV5-1 and TRBJ1-6, the full variable domain is KAGVTQTPRYLIKTRGQQVTLSCSPISGHRSVSWYQQTPGQGLQFLFEYFSETQRNKGNFPGRFSGRQFSNSRSEMNVSTLELGDSALYLCASSLNNPMNHNSPLHFGNGTRLTVT.

This clone was detected only once. V usage is TRBV5-1 and J usage is TRBJ2-7; 7 nucleotides agree with TRBD2. Germline V lookup: CDR1 SGHRS, CDR2 YFSETQ. The CDR3 totals 15 residues. Unmatched junction bases numbered 6, after V lost 0 bases and J lost 3 bases. The CDR3 is CASSLGTGRGYEQYF. The CDR3, as DNA: TGCGCCAGCAGCTTGGGAACGGGGAGGGGCTACGAGCAGTACTTC. Filled out from reference TRBV5-1 and TRBJ2-7, the complete variable domain reads KAGVTQTPRYLIKTRGQQVTLSCSPISGHRSVSWYQQTPGQGLQFLFEYFSETQRNKGNFPGRFSGRQFSNSRSEMNVSTLELGDSALYLCASSLGTGRGYEQYFGPGTRLTVT.

This clone was counted between two and nine times. The chain employs TRBV5-1 and TRBJ2-7; a weak D match, TRBD2 (6 bases). Germline V gives CDR1 SGHRS, CDR2 YFSETQ. The CDR3 sequence is 16 residues long. The V end was cut by 3 bases, the J end by 0 bases, with 16 bases between. CDR3 sequence reads: CASSSGLFEASYEQYF. CDR3 sequence (DNA): TGCGCCAGCAGCTCTGGACTATTTGAGGCCTCCTACGAGCAGTACTTC.

The V call is TRBV21-1, the J call TRBJ2-1; TRBD1 is the table's D call and was not checked against the DNA. TRBV21-1 constitutes a pseudogene. The CDR3 loop spans 17 amino acids. The CDR3 sequence: CASNRDRGRGGNNEQFF. Here the CDR3 DNA reads TGTGCCAGCAACCGGGACAGGGGGCGAGGGGGCAACAATGAGCAGTTCTTC.

The CDR3 sequence: CASRDLGEKLFF. The CDR3, as DNA: TGTGCCAGCCGGGACTTGGGTGAAAAACTGTTTTTT. The rearrangement joins TRBV2 to TRBJ1-4; D possibly corresponds to TRBD1 (5 bases). The V end lost 8 bases, the J end lost 7 bases, and 11 bases lay between the germline ends. Per the germline V gene, CDR1 is SNHLY and CDR2 is FYNNEI. This CDR3 region has 12 residues.

In DNA, the CDR3 is TGTGCCAGCAGCTTAGAGGGGACAATGCGTTTTACTGAAGCTTTCTTT. Translated, it gives CASSLEGTMRFTEAFF. The chain joins TRBV11-2 to TRBJ1-1, with D possibly matching TRBD1 (6 bases). V lost 0 bases to trimming and J lost 5 bases, with 16 bases between them. The CDR3 covers 16 residues. Per the germline V gene, CDR1 is SGHAT and CDR2 is FQNNGV.

The chain has TRBV3-1 (or the pseudogene TRBV3-2) and TRBJ1-6, with a possible D match to TRBD1 (5 bases). V gave up 3 bases and J gave up 7 bases, with 13 bases separating them. This CDR3 is built from 15 residues. The V gene's germline CDR1 is LGHDT and CDR2 YNNKEL (reference sequence). This CDR3 is CASSQKGPDNSPLHF. The CDR3 coding sequence is TGTGCCAGCAGCCAGAAGGGGCCCGACAATTCACCCCTCCACTTT.

The chain has TRBV5-4 and TRBJ1-1; D unresolved. The CDR3 is 15 amino acids. Trimming cost V 3 bases and J 2 bases, with 14 bases left between them. CDR1 and CDR2 (germline): SGHNT, YYREEE (reference sequence). The CDR3 loop reads CASSSTRGSNTEAFF. The CDR3 region has the DNA TGTGCCAGCAGCTCGACCCGGGGATCCAACACTGAAGCTTTCTTT. Looking up the rest from reference TRBV5-4 and TRBJ1-1 gives the full variable domain: ETGVTQSPTHLIKTRGQQVTLRCSSQSGHNTVSWYQQALGQGPQFIFQYYREEENGRGNFPPRFSGLQFPNYSSELNVNALELDDSALYLCASSSTRGSNTEAFFGQGTRLTVV.

The chain links TRBV3-1 (or the pseudogene TRBV3-2) to TRBJ1-2, with D maybe TRBD1 (6 bases). Germline V gene lookup returns CDR1 LGHDT and CDR2 YNNKEL (reference sequence). This CDR3 spans 12 amino acids. Trimming took off 1 base at V and 6 bases at J, with 6 bases between the two ends. In DNA, the CDR3 is TGTGCCAGCAGCCAAGGACAGGATGGCTACACCTTC. Translated: CASSQGQDGYTF.

CDR3 sequence: CASAPGGNYGYTF. The CDR3 DNA is TGTGCCAGCGCCCCAGGGGGCAACTATGGCTACACCTTC. This chain uses TRBV12-3 or TRBV12-4 with TRBJ1-2, with 8 bases lining up with TRBD1. The CDR3 has 13 amino acids. Trimming cost V 8 bases and J 2 bases; bases outside gene matches: 4.

The gene calls are TRBV6-6 and TRBJ1-2; D gene unclear. The CDR3 consists of 15 residues. Per germline, CDR1 MNHNY and CDR2 SVGAGI (reference sequence). Trimming pared 0 bases from V and 4 bases from J, leaving 12 bases between. This chain's CDR3 is CASSYSSRGPYGYTF. The CDR3 nucleotides are TGTGCCAGCAGTTACTCGAGCCGCGGGCCCTATGGCTACACCTTC.

This sequence joins TRBV11-2 and TRBJ2-7; 8 positions agree with TRBD1. Losses at the gene ends were 4 bases for V and 3 bases for J; bases not matched to a gene: 11. The CDR3 runs 16 residues. Per germline, CDR1 SGHAT and CDR2 FQNNGV. The DNA for the CDR3 is TGTGCCAGCAGCTACCTGGGCGGCACAGGGGGCTACGAGCAGTACTTC. This sequence encodes CASSYLGGTGGYEQYF.